Shown below are 10 T cell receptor beta chains from a single sample sequenced in a study of CD8+CD57+ T cells in acquired aplastic anemia. For sequencing, patients were chosen who had shown expansion of CD8+CD57+ cells by flow cytometry. Genomic DNA served as template for TCR beta VDJ and CDR3 profiling. MiXCR was run by TCRdb on the reads, yielding one entry per CDR3 protein. The sample holds fewer than 250,000 distinct CDR3 sequences; around 45% are singletons and the top ten take 6.5% to 10%. The sample taken for sequencing was sorted CD4+, CD8+, or CD8+CD57+ T cells (not recorded which) from PBMCs. Receptors originate from a human donor with aplastic anemia.

This chain connects TRBV29-1 to TRBJ1-1, with a weak D call TRBD1 (5 bases). Germline V gene lookup returns CDR1 SQVTM and CDR2 ANQGSEA. The V and J ends lost 7 bases and 4 bases respectively, with 16 bases between them. CDR3 length: 13 amino acids. The CDR3: CSGTQGAITEAFF. Here the CDR3 DNA reads TGCAGCGGGACACAAGGGGCGATCACTGAAGCTTTCTTT.

This clonotype has ten or more counts. The chain is built from TRBV5-5 and TRBJ1-5, with D unresolved. This CDR3 contains 17 residues. V dropped 1 base and J dropped 2 bases, with 16 bases sitting between them. Germline CDR1 and CDR2: SGHKS and YYEKEE (reference sequence). This CDR3 is CASSLFMTPLGNQPQHF. Here the CDR3 DNA reads TGTGCCAGCAGCTTGTTTATGACTCCCTTGGGCAATCAGCCCCAGCATTTT.

The chain has TRBV7-3 and TRBJ2-7, with a tentative D call TRBD2 (6 bases). Per the germline V gene, CDR1 is SGHTA and CDR2 is FQGTGA. The CDR3 spans 14 residues. V lost 1 base to trimming and J lost 3 bases, with 10 bases between them. CDR3 protein: CASSLSGTHYEQYF. For the CDR3, the DNA is TGTGCCAGCAGCTTAAGCGGGACGCACTACGAGCAGTACTTC.

The V and J genes are TRBV15 and TRBJ1-2; 7 bases fit TRBD1. The V gene's germline CDR1 is LNHNV and CDR2 YYDKDF (reference sequence). J was trimmed by 4 bases and V by 0 bases; bases with no gene match: 8. There are 16 residues in the CDR3. The CDR3, as DNA: TGTGCCACCAGCAGAGATAGGGTAGGGGGCGCCTATGGCTACACCTTC. Its translation: CATSRDRVGGAYGYTF.

This clonotype was found a few times. This may be a read error, as it is one base from a much larger clone. This chain connects TRBV25-1 to TRBJ2-5; D ambiguous. Germline lookup yields CDR1 MGHDK and CDR2 SYGVNS. Trimming took off 6 bases at V and 2 bases at J, with 34 bases between the two ends. CDR3 size: 21 residues. The CDR3 DNA sequence: TGTGCCAGCAGCCCATTAACCCCCCTAGACGCAATCAGGAATACTCAAGAGACCCAGTACTTC. Translation: CASSPLTPLDAIRNTQETQYF. The full variable domain, with the rest looked up from reference TRBV25-1 and TRBJ2-5, is EADIYQTPRYLVIGTGKKITLECSQTMGHDKMYWYQQDPGMELHLIHYSYGVNSTEKGDLSSESTVSRIRTEHFPLTLESARPSHTSQYLCASSPLTPLDAIRNTQETQYFGPGTRLLVL.

A few counts support this clonotype. V and J are TRBV6-1 and TRBJ1-3, with a possible D match to TRBD1 (6 bases). Germline V gene lookup returns CDR1 MNHNS and CDR2 SASEGT. The CDR3 contains 15 residues. Trimming stripped 0 bases from V and 4 bases from J, with 10 bases between. The CDR3: CASSEADGTGNTIYF. The DNA for the CDR3 is TGTGCCAGCAGTGAAGCGGATGGGACAGGAAACACCATATATTTT.

As regards this clonotype: This may come from a read error, since a much larger clone is one base off. The chain couples TRBV24-1 to TRBJ1-5, with a possible D match to TRBD1 (5 bases). Germline V gene sequence: CDR1 KGHDR, CDR2 SFDVKD. V gave up 6 bases and J gave up 1 base, with 9 bases separating them. The CDR3 sequence is 14 residues long. The CDR3 bases are TGTGCCACCAGTTTGGGACGGAGCAATCAGCCCCAGCATTTT. This encodes CATSLGRSNQPQHF.

The gene calls are TRBV24-1 and TRBJ2-6; D tentatively fits TRBD1 or TRBD2 (5 bases each). Germline V lookup: CDR1 KGHDR, CDR2 SFDVKD. The V gene lost 3 bases and the J gene lost 0 bases, with 11 bases spanning the gap. The CDR3 totals 17 residues. In nucleotides, the CDR3 is TGTGCCACCAGTGATCCGGGACGTAACTCTGGGGCCAACGTCCTGACTTTC. Protein product: CATSDPGRNSGANVLTF.

This clonotype was counted only a few times. A much larger clone differs from this one at a single base, so this may be a read error. The chain is built from TRBV7-2 and TRBJ2-7; D perhaps matches TRBD1 (6 bases). CDR1 and CDR2 from the germline V gene are SGHTA and FQGNSA. V was clipped by 5 bases and J by 7 bases, with 18 bases between them. This CDR3 spans 14 amino acids. The CDR3 reads CASSPEDSLNEQYF. In DNA, the CDR3 is TGTGCCAGCAGCCCGGAGGACAGCCTCAATGAGCAGTACTTC. Drawing the rest from reference TRBV7-2 and TRBJ2-7, the complete variable domain is GAGVSQSPSNKVTEKGKDVELRCDPISGHTALYWYRQSLGQGLEFLIYFQGNSAPDKSGLPSDRFSAERTGGSVSTLTIQRTQQEDSAVYLCASSPEDSLNEQYFGPGTRLTVT.

The table lists this clonotype with many counts. The rearrangement joins TRBV20-1 to TRBJ2-7, with 9 bases identical to TRBD2. With 3 bases clipped from V and 8 bases from J, the junction kept 14 bases outside the gene matches. Per germline, CDR1 DFQATT and CDR2 SNEGSKA (reference sequence). The CDR3 loop spans 15 amino acids. CDR3 in amino acids: CSARPIAGERGQQYF. The DNA of the CDR3 is TGCAGTGCTAGGCCCATAGCGGGGGAAAGGGGCCAGCAGTACTTC.